This TCR beta chain was documented in a study of T cells in Graves' hyperthyroidism and ophthalmopathy (dated by TCRdb to between 2018 and 2021). For the study in its entirety: Peripheral blood samples were taken at initial diagnosis, before any treatment was given. To identify TCR V-J signatures that set the groups apart, the researchers used a discovery cohort of about a hundred patients, made up of 40 to 45 with Graves' ophthalmopathy and 55 to 65 with stable Graves' hyperthyroidism. Prospective prediction of ophthalmopathy was tested in an independent validation cohort of under 20 hyperthyroidism patients and 17 patients who later progressed to ophthalmopathy. According to the paper, TCR Vbeta CDR3 sequencing was carried out on approximately 140 peripheral blood samples, which came from 40 to 45 ophthalmopathy, 80 or so hyperthyroidism and roughly 17 progressor patients. The 95 to 100 discovery patients were randomly split 7:3 into training and test sets. Following sampling, methimazole starting at 30 mg daily was given to hyperthyroidism patients, and high-dose intravenous methylprednisolone was given to ophthalmopathy patients. Thyroid tissue and blood T-cell repertoires from several Graves' hyperthyroidism patients were also compared in the study.

This clonotype was counted many times. Its antigen remains unidentified. The sample holds no much larger clone one base away, and base qualities are not on file. The paper as a whole reports these results and caveats: Blood samples also contained most of the expanded thyroid clonotypes (frequency above 0.001), which suggests that blood repertoires may reflect thyroid immune responses. In validation, the model predicted progression to ophthalmopathy a median of roughly six months before onset, with roughly 70% sensitivity and 72.22% specificity. No statistical method was used to set the sample size in advance, and investigators knew the group allocation. A model built on a 13 V-J signature distinguished ophthalmopathy from stable hyperthyroidism, reaching roughly 88% sensitivity and about 81% specificity in cross-validation and 80%/75% in testing.

Trimmed from V: 1 base; trimmed from J: 3 bases; junction bases lacking a gene match: 4. The germline V gene encodes CDR1 DFQATT and CDR2 SNEGSKA (reference sequence). The CDR3 holds 14 amino acids from the cysteine to the phenylalanine. Here the CDR3 DNA is all that survives: 42 bases in frame from base 1. Stable Graves' hyperthyroidism was defined as no progression to ophthalmopathy during 18 months of follow-up. Hyperthyroidism patients were newly diagnosed, with disease duration under 2 months, and aged 18 to 65 years. Patients with uncontrolled infections, other autoimmune diseases, pregnancy or lactation were excluded. Diagnoses relied on clinical symptoms, serum thyroxine and TRAb, thyroid ultrasound and orbital computed tomography. PBMCs were isolated from 8 to 10 ml of fresh peripheral blood by Ficoll-Paque density gradient centrifugation. Trizol reagent was used to extract total RNA, and RNA quality was then checked on an Agilent 2100 Bioanalyzer.

The TCR beta CDR3 regions were amplified from the RNA transcripts. The first round of RT-PCR for the TCR CDR3 was performed with the HTBI primer set and the Qiagen OneStep RT-PCR kit. Libraries were constructed in a second round of multiplex PCR, after which size selection and purification were performed. Sequencing of the libraries was done on an Illumina HiSeq2000 using paired-end 100 bp reads. The paper's processing steps were these. SOAPnuke was used to process the raw data, with reads discarded if the reads contained adapters or uncalled bases, had a mean Phred below 15, or lacked an exact constant-primer or identifier match. High-quality paired reads were merged using COPE v1.2.5, and each unique nucleotide sequence was defined as a clonotype. Clonotypes were aligned to IMGT TRBV, TRBD and TRBJ reference segments using MiTCR v1.1. Analysis was restricted to V-J combinations with a frequency above 0.0001, which covered approximately 99% of repertoires. The TCS score was defined as the ratio of F50 (clonal expansion) to E x V (chaos), calculated using BLOSUM62-based TCRdist between CDR3 peptides within each V-J. Welch's t-statistics and random forest reduced some 510 V-J features to about 13, which were used in a naive Bayes classifier (R e1071). The raw public data were reprocessed by TCRdb itself: fastp quality trimming at Q25, MiXCR clonotype calling, in-frame beta chains only. Under each unique CDR3 protein, matching rows form one entry showing the most common genes and DNA. Here the V and J calls rest on TCRdb's processing, not on the authors' analysis. This sample lists some 770,000 distinct CDR3 sequences; 16% were detected once. The ten largest clones capture roughly 8% of the sample.

Specimen: blood. The rearrangement joined TRBV20-1 to TRBJ2-7; TRBD2 fits 9 bases in the junction. This receptor was obtained from a man aged 18 to 29 with Graves' hyperthyroidism. The nucleotides read TGCAGTGCTAGAGGTCTAGCGGGACGCTACGAGCAGTACTTC. This is translated as CSARGLAGRYEQYF.